The clone carrying this T cell receptor (beta chain) was detected only a few times. CDR3 size: 14 residues. The germline CDR1 and CDR2 sequences are WSHSY and SAAADI. Unmatched junction bases numbered 12, after V lost 7 bases and J lost 7 bases. The PCR was carried out with 60 Vbeta primers and 13 Jbeta primers. Method: immunoSEQ multiplex PCR; TCRdb's copy keeps in-frame clones and lacks some. The profile covers 110,000 to 150,000 clones, with around three quarters appearing a single time and roughly 2% taken by the ten largest. The sample comes from a study of cytomegalovirus exposure and HLA in healthy donors.

The receptor comes from an older woman in good health and CMV-seropositive. The chain is built from TRBV10-2 and TRBJ1-2, with 7 nucleotides matching TRBD1. The specimen was PBMCs. CDR3 DNA sequence: TGCGCCAGCACCACGACAGGGAAGAGGGGTGGCTACACCTTC. Amino acids: CASTTTGKRGGYTF.